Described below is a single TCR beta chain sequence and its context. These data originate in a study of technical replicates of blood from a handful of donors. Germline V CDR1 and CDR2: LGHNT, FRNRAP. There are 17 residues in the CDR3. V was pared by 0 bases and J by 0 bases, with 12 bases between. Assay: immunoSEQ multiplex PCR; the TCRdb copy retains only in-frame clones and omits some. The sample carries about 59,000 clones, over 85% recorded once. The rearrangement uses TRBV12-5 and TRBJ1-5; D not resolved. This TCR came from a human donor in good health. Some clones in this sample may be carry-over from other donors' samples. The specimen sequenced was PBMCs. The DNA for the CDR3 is TGTGCTAGTGGTTTGGTAGTAACACAACGTAGCAATCAGCCCCAGCATTTT. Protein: CASGLVVTQRSNQPQHF.